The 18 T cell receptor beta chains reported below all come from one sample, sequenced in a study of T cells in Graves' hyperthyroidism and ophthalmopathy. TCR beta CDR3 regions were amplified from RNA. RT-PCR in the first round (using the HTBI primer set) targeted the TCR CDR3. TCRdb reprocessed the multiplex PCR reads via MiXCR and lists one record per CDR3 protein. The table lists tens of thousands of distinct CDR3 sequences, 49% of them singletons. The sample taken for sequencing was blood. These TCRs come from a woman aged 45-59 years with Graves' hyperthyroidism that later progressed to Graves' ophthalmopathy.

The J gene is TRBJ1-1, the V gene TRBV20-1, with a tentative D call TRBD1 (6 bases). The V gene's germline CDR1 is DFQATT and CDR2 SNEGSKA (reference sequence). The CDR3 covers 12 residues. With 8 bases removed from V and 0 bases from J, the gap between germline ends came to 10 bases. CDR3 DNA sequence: TGCAGTAGGAGGGACATGAACACTGAAGCTTTCTTT. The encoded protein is CSRRDMNTEAFF.

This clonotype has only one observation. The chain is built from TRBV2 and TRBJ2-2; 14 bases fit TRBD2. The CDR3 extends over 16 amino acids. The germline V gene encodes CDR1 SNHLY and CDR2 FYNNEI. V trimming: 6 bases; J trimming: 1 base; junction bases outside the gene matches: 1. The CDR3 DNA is TGTGCCAGCAGGGGGACTAGCGGGAGGAACACCGGGGAGCTGTTTTTT. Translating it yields CASRGTSGRNTGELFF.

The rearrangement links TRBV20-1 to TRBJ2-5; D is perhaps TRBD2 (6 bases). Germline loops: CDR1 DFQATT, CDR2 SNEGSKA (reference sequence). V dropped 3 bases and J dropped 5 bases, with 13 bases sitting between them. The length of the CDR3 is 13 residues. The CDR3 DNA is TGCAGTGCTAGTGTGGGGGGAGGTGAGACCCAGTACTTC. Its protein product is CSASVGGGETQYF.

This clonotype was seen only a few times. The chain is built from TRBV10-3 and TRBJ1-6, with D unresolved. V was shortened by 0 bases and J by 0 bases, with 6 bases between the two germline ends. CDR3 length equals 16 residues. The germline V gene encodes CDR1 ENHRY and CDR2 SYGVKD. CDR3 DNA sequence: TGTGCCATCAGTGAGTCCGCCAGCTCCTATAATTCACCCCTCCACTTT. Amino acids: CAISESASSYNSPLHF.

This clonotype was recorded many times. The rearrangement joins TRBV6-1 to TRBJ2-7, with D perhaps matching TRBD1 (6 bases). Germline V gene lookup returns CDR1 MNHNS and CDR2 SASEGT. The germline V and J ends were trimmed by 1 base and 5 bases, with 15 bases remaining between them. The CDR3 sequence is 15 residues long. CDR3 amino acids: CASSEGVGGHHEQYF. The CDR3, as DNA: TGTGCCAGCAGTGAAGGAGTTGGGGGCCACCACGAGCAGTACTTC.

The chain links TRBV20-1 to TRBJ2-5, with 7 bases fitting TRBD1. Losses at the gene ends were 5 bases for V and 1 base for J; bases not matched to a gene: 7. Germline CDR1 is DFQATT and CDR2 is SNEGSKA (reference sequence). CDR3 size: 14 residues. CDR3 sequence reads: CSAPRQGIQETQYF. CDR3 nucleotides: TGCAGTGCTCCCCGACAGGGTATCCAAGAGACCCAGTACTTC.

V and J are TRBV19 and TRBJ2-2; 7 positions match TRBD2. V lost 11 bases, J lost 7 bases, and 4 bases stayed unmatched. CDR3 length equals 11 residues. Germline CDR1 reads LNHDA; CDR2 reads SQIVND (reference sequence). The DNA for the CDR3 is TGTGCCGGCCGGACTAGCGGGGAGCTGTTTTTT. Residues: CAGRTSGELFF.

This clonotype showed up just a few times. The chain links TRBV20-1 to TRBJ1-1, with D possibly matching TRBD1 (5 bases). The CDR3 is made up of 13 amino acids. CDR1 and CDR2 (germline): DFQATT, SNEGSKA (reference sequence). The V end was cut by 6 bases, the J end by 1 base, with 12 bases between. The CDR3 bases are TGCAGTGCCGTTGGTGGGACGAACACTGAAGCTTTCTTT. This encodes CSAVGGTNTEAFF.

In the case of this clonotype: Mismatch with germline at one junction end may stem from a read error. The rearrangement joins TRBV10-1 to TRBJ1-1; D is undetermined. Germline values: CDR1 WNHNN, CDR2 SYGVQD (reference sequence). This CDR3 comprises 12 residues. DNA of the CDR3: TGCGCCAGCTCAGGACGGTATACTGAGGCTTTCTTT. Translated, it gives CASSGRYTEAFF.

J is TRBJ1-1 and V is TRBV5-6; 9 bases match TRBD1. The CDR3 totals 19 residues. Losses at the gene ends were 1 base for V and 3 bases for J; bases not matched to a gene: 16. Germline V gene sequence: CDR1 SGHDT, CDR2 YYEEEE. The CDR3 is CASSLLSWGQGYGYTEAFF. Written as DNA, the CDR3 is TGTGCCAGCAGCTTGCTAAGTTGGGGACAGGGATATGGCTACACTGAAGCTTTCTTT.

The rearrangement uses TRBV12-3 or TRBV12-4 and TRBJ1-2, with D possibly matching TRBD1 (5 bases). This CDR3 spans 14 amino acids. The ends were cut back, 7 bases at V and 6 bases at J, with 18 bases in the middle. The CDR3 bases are TGTGCCAGCAAGTCCGGACACGGGTTCCATGGCTACACCTTC. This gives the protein CASKSGHGFHGYTF.

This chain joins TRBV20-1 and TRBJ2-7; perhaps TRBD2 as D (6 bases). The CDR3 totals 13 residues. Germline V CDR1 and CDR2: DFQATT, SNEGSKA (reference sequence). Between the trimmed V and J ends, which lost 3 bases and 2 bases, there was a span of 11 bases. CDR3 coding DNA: TGCAGTGCTAGCCGGGCGGGACCCTACGAGCAGTACTTC. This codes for CSASRAGPYEQYF.

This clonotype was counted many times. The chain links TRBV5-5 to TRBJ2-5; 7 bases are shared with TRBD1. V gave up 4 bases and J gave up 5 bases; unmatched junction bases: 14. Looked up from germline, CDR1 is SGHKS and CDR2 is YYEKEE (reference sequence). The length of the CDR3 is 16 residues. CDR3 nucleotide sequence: TGTGCCAGCAGCCCGACGATCTTGACAGGGCGGGAGACCCAGTACTTC. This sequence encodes CASSPTILTGRETQYF. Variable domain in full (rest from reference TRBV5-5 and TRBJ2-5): DAGVTQSPTHLIKTRGQQVTLRCSPISGHKSVSWYQQVLGQGPQFIFQYYEKEERGRGNFPDRFSARQFPNYSSELNVNALLLGDSALYLCASSPTILTGRETQYFGPGTRLLVL.

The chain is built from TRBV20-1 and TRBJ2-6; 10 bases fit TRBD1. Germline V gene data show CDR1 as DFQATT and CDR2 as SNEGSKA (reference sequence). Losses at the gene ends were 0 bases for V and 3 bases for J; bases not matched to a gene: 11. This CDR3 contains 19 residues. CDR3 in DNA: TGCAGTGCTAGAGATGAAGGGACAGGGGAGCCTTTTGGGGCCAACGTCCTGACTTTC. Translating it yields CSARDEGTGEPFGANVLTF.

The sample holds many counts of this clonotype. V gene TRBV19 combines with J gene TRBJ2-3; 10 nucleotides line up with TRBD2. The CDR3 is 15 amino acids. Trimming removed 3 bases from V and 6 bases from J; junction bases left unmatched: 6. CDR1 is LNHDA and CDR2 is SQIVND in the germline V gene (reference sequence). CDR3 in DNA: TGTGCCAGTAGTATTCTAGCGGGAGTTCGTGATACGCAGTATTTT. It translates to CASSILAGVRDTQYF.

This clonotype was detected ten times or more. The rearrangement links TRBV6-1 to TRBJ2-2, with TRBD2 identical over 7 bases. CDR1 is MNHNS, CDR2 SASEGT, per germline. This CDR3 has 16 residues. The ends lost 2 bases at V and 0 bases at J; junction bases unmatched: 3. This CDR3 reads CASSESLAANTGELFF. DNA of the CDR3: TGTGCCAGCAGTGAATCCCTAGCGGCGAACACCGGGGAGCTGTTTTTT.

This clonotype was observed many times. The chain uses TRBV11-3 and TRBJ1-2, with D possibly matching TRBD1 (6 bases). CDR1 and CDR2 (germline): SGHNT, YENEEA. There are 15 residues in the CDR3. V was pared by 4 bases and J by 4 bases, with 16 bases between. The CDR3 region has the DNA TGTGCCAGCAGCTATACAGGGCGCCCAACCTATGGCTACACCTTC. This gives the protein CASSYTGRPTYGYTF.

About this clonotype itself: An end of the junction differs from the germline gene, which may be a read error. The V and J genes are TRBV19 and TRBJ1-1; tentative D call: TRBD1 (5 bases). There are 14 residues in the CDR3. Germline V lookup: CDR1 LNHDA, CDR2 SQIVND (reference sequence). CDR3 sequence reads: CASSIGHRNTEAYF. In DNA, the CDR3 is TGTGCCAGTAGTATTGGACACCGGAACACCGAAGCTTACTTT.